Presented here are 14 T cell receptor beta chains from one specimen sequenced in a study of Ad26.COV2.S vaccination and SARS-CoV-2 variants (dated by TCRdb to the early 2020s). Library preparation used the immunoSEQ multiplex PCR assay. The table comes from immuneACCESS by way of TCRdb, which keeps in-frame sequences with V and J called. Part of the clones is missing from these tables; in studies checked, under half for an unresolved V gene and the rest for unknown reasons. Recorded for this sample are hundreds of thousands of clones; 85% to 90% of them occurred a single time. Clones ranked in the top ten supply approximately 4.5% of the sample. Reading the label with the study, this specimen's treatment or condition is: around 19 received Ad26.COV2.S at low or high dose, single or two shots; several received placebo; per-sample allocation not given. Repertoires of vaccine and placebo recipients were sequenced from samples collected on day 63 after the first injection.

The source was peripheral blood, collected in a trial of Ad26.COV2.S vaccine versus placebo. The receptors derive from a person aged 18 to 59 who received the Ad26.COV2.S COVID-19 vaccine or a placebo.

The V call is TRBV6-1, the J call TRBJ2-7; 10 nucleotides line up with TRBD1. V shed 6 bases and J 2 bases; nucleotides not matched to a gene: 4. CDR1 is MNHNS, CDR2 SASEGT, per germline. The CDR3 has 14 amino acids. CDR3 amino acids: CASRNGQGAYEQYF. CDR3 in DNA: TGTGCCAGCAGGAACGGACAGGGGGCCTACGAGCAGTACTTC.

The rearrangement joins TRBV6-5 to TRBJ2-7; 7 nucleotides agree with TRBD1. V was clipped by 7 bases and J by 3 bases; unmatched bases: 6. The CDR3 extends over 13 amino acids. Per the germline V gene, CDR1 is MNHEY and CDR2 is SVGAGI. CDR3 sequence: CASNQGTDYEQYF. CDR3 sequence (DNA): TGTGCCAGCAATCAAGGGACAGACTACGAGCAGTACTTC.

J is TRBJ2-5 and V is TRBV5-6, with a possible D match to TRBD1 (5 bases). The germline V gene has CDR1 SGHDT and CDR2 YYEEEE. The CDR3 totals 14 residues. The V gene lost 1 base and the J gene lost 1 base, with 8 bases spanning the gap. Written as DNA, the CDR3 is TGTGCCAGCAGCTTGTTTGGGGCCCAAGAGACCCAGTACTTC. This gives the protein CASSLFGAQETQYF.

The chain couples TRBV6-2 or TRBV6-3 to TRBJ1-5; D call uncertain. Between the trimmed V and J ends, which lost 2 bases and 2 bases, there was a span of 19 bases. There are 18 residues in the CDR3. Germline values: CDR1 MNHEY, CDR2 SVGEGT. The CDR3: CASSYRGQLDWGNQPQHF. CDR3 sequence (DNA): TGTGCCAGCAGTTACCGGGGTCAGTTAGACTGGGGCAATCAGCCCCAGCATTTT.

The rearrangement uses TRBV5-1 and TRBJ2-7; 7 bases fit TRBD1. The CDR3 covers 14 residues. The germline CDR1 and CDR2 sequences are SGHRS and YFSETQ. V dropped 5 bases and J dropped 0; count of bases not matched to a gene: 5. CDR3 in DNA: TGCGCCAGCAGGACCGGGACAGACTCCTACGAGCAGTACTTC. Its protein product is CASRTGTDSYEQYF.

V and J are TRBV25-1 and TRBJ1-1; no clear D gene. The CDR3 loop spans 15 amino acids. V was clipped by 8 bases and J by 0 bases, with 16 bases between them. The V gene's germline CDR1 is MGHDK and CDR2 SYGVNS. The CDR3 nucleotides read TGTGCCAGCTCTGAATTACACGGGTTGAACACTGAAGCTTTCTTT. It encodes CASSELHGLNTEAFF.

This clone was recorded a few times. The chain combines TRBV9 with TRBJ2-2; D is undetermined. CDR3 length: 12 residues. Germline CDR1 reads SGDLS; CDR2 reads YYNGEE. Between the trimmed V and J ends, which lost 1 base and 7 bases, there was a span of 5 bases. The CDR3 DNA follows: TGTGCCAGCAGCGTAATAAACGGGGAGCTGTTTTTT. Amino acids: CASSVINGELFF.

The V gene is TRBV10-3, the J gene TRBJ2-1, with 8 bases identical to TRBD2. The germline CDR1 and CDR2 sequences are ENHRY and SYGVKD. J lost 8 bases, V lost 8 bases, and 11 bases had no gene match. The length of the CDR3 is 14 residues. The CDR3 DNA is TGTGCCATCGGAGCGGGAGAGCTTAGGCATGAGCAGTTCTTC. Its protein is CAIGAGELRHEQFF.

The chain employs TRBV5-1 and TRBJ2-3, with D hard to call. The CDR3 sequence is 13 residues long. Deletions cut 0 bases from V and 4 bases from J, with 6 bases between. Per the germline V gene, CDR1 is SGHRS and CDR2 is YFSETQ. The chain's CDR3 is CASSLGRADTQYF. CDR3 DNA sequence: TGCGCCAGCAGCTTGGGAAGGGCAGATACGCAGTATTTT.

This chain uses TRBV3-1 (or the pseudogene TRBV3-2) with TRBJ2-7; unclear D gene. Germline V lookup: CDR1 LGHDT, CDR2 YNNKEL (reference sequence). Trimming took off 2 bases at V and 8 bases at J, with 16 bases between the two ends. The length of the CDR3 is 14 residues. CDR3 amino acids: CASSQNQVGTKQYF. CDR3 nucleotide sequence: TGTGCCAGCAGCCAAAATCAGGTCGGAACGAAGCAGTACTTC.

The chain is built from TRBV9 and TRBJ1-1; D gene ambiguous. There are 15 residues in the CDR3. Germline lookup yields CDR1 SGDLS and CDR2 YYNGEE. Trimming pared 4 bases from V and 0 bases from J, leaving 13 bases between. The CDR3 here is CASSPRGQMNTEAFF. CDR3 sequence (DNA): TGTGCCAGCAGCCCCCGAGGGCAGATGAACACTGAAGCTTTCTTT.

This sequence joins TRBV20-1 and TRBJ2-7, with 9 positions matching TRBD2. Germline values: CDR1 DFQATT, CDR2 SNEGSKA (reference sequence). J lost 4 bases, V lost 3 bases, and 7 bases had no gene match. This CDR3 is built from 14 residues. The DNA for the CDR3 is TGCAGTGCTAGTTCGCGGGAGGGCGGGTACGAGCAGTACTTC. This gives the protein CSASSREGGYEQYF.

This chain links TRBV4-2 with TRBJ1-1, with D unclear. Germline V gene sequence: CDR1 LGHNA, CDR2 YNFKEQ. Trimming stripped 0 bases from V and 1 base from J, with 6 bases between. This CDR3 has 14 residues. The CDR3 loop reads CASSQDPRNTEAFF. CDR3 nucleotides: TGTGCCAGCAGCCAAGATCCCAGGAACACTGAAGCTTTCTTT.

V and J are TRBV3-1 (or the pseudogene TRBV3-2) and TRBJ1-1; D is possibly TRBD1 (5 bases). CDR1 is LGHDT and CDR2 is YNNKEL in the germline V gene (reference sequence). V shed 3 bases and J shed 4 bases, with 12 bases lying between them. The CDR3 extends over 14 amino acids. CDR3 in amino acids: CASSHGAAVTEAFF. CDR3 coding DNA: TGTGCCAGCAGCCACGGGGCGGCGGTCACTGAAGCTTTCTTT.